This T cell receptor beta chain was sequenced for a study of shared clonotypes between healthy human individuals. This clone appeared once. Assay: immunoSEQ multiplex PCR; the TCRdb copy retains only in-frame clones and omits some. The sample yields 950,000 to 1,200,000 clones, roughly 80% seen once. The CDR3 covers 14 residues. Germline assignment: CDR1 SGHRS and CDR2 YFSETQ. The V end lost 0 bases, the J end lost 3 bases, and 9 bases lay between the germline ends. The sample taken for sequencing was memory CD4+ T cells from PBMCs. The subset: CD45RA-negative fraction. The TCR comes from a man aged 18 to 29 in good health. Some clones in this sample may be carry-over from other donors' samples. The rearrangement links TRBV5-1 to TRBJ1-1; TRBD1 is a possible D gene (6 bases). The CDR3 nucleotides are TGCGCCAGCAGCTTGGATGCAGGGGACACTGAAGCTTTCTTT. Encoded protein: CASSLDAGDTEAFF.